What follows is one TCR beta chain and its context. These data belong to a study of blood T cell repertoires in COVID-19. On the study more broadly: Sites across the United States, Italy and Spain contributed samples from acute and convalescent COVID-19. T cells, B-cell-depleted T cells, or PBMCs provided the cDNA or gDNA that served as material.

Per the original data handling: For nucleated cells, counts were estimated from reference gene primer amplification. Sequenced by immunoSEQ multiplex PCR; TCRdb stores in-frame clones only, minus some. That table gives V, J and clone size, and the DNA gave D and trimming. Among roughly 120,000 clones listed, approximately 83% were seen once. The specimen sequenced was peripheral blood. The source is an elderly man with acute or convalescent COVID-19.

CDR3 in DNA: TGTGCCAGCAGTTTAACCCCCTTGGGGGGCACTGAAGCTTTCTTT. Translation: CASSLTPLGGTEAFF. The chain is built from TRBV27 and TRBJ1-1, with D maybe TRBD1 (5 bases). The CDR3 covers 15 residues. Trimming took 2 bases from V and 4 from J, leaving 14 bases between them. Germline V lookup: CDR1 MNHEY, CDR2 SMNVEV (reference sequence).